This passage covers 19 T cell receptor beta chains from one sample sequenced in a study of cytomegalovirus exposure and HLA in healthy donors (dated by TCRdb to the late 2010s). Libraries were made using the immunoSEQ multiplex PCR assay. A mixture of 60 forward primers for TCR Vbeta segments and 13 reverse primers for TCR Jbeta segments was used in the multiplex PCR. Sourced from immuneACCESS, this table was stored by TCRdb with only in-frame sequences that have V and J called. A share of the clones is absent; for the studies checked, an unresolved V gene accounts for under half, and the remainder has no known explanation. The sample includes under 250,000 clones, with approximately 80% observed a single time. The ten largest make up approximately 3.9% of the sample. The sequenced material came from PBMCs. All receptors come from a male donor in good health and CMV-seronegative.

J is TRBJ2-7 and V is TRBV5-1, with D perhaps TRBD2 (5 bases). The CDR3 runs to 12 residues. V gave up 5 bases and J gave up 4 bases, with 10 bases separating them. Germline V gene data show CDR1 as SGHRS and CDR2 as YFSETQ. The CDR3 region is CASRQSGYEQYF. As DNA, the CDR3 is TGCGCCAGCAGACAAAGCGGATACGAGCAGTACTTC.

The V gene is TRBV5-1, the J gene TRBJ2-5; possibly TRBD2 for D (6 bases). Gene TRBJ2-7 matches the end of the DNA better, so the J call may be wrong. The CDR3 runs 13 residues. The V gene's germline CDR1 is SGHRS and CDR2 YFSETQ. CDR3 residues: CASSSHREYEQYF. The CDR3 coding sequence is TGCGCCAGCAGCTCTCACCGGGAGTACGAGCAGTACTTC.

J is TRBJ1-1 and V is TRBV7-2; D unresolved. The V end lost 3 bases, the J end lost 1 base, and 9 bases lay between the germline ends. From germline, CDR1 is SGHTA and CDR2 FQGNSA. The CDR3 extends over 14 amino acids. The CDR3 spells CASSLDFRNTEAFF. In nucleotides, the CDR3 is TGTGCCAGCAGCTTGGACTTTAGGAACACTGAAGCTTTCTTT.

This chain links TRBV27 with TRBJ1-5; 7 nucleotides line up with TRBD1. Germline assignment: CDR1 MNHEY and CDR2 SMNVEV (reference sequence). There are 14 residues in the CDR3. J was trimmed by 3 bases and V by 4 bases; bases with no gene match: 3. This CDR3 reads CASSSQGTNQPQHF. In DNA, the CDR3 is TGTGCCAGCAGTTCACAGGGGACCAATCAGCCCCAGCATTTT.

The chain is built from TRBV6-5 and TRBJ1-2; 10 bases are a match to TRBD1. Trimming cost V 0 bases and J 1 base; bases outside gene matches: 2. CDR1 and CDR2 from the germline V gene are MNHEY and SVGAGI. The CDR3 spans 16 residues. CDR3 protein: CASSYSRTGGNYGYTF. CDR3 sequence (DNA): TGTGCCAGCAGTTACTCGCGGACAGGGGGTAACTATGGCTACACCTTC.

The chain recombines TRBV4-1 with TRBJ2-7, with 10 bases aligning to TRBD1. This CDR3 is built from 13 residues. The germline gives CDR1 MGHRA, CDR2 YSYEKL. Trimming at V came to 3 bases and at J to 10 bases, leaving 6 bases not matched to a gene. CDR3 sequence: CASSHHGQGDQYF. Written as DNA, the CDR3 is TGCGCCAGCAGCCACCACGGACAGGGGGACCAGTACTTC.

This sequence joins TRBV2 and TRBJ1-5; 10 nucleotides match TRBD1. This CDR3 comprises 16 residues. J lost 2 bases, V lost 5 bases, and 6 bases had no gene match. Germline V CDR1 and CDR2: SNHLY, FYNNEI. CDR3 coding DNA: TGTGCCAGCAGTCATCCAGGACAGGGGGGCAATCAGCCCCAGCATTTT. Its translation is CASSHPGQGGNQPQHF. Variable domain in full (rest from reference TRBV2 and TRBJ1-5): EPEVTQTPSHQVTQMGQEVILRCVPISNHLYFYWYRQILGQKVEFLVSFYNNEISEKSEIFDDQFSVERPDGSNFTLKIRSTKLEDSAMYFCASSHPGQGGNQPQHFGDGTRLSIL.

This clone has only one observation. The V gene is TRBV7-3, the J gene TRBJ2-5; 10 positions match TRBD1. Germline V gene sequence: CDR1 SGHTA, CDR2 FQGTGA. Trimming cost V 5 bases and J 4 bases; bases outside gene matches: 1. The CDR3 loop spans 13 amino acids. For the CDR3, the DNA is TGTGCCAGCAGCCGGGACAGGGGAGAGACCCAGTACTTC. This sequence encodes CASSRDRGETQYF.

For the CDR3, the DNA is TGTGCCAGCAGCTTGAACCGGGACAGGGAGGAAAAACTGTTTTTT. This gives the protein CASSLNRDREEKLFF. The rearrangement links TRBV5-4 to TRBJ1-4, with 9 bases identical to TRBD1. CDR1 is SGHNT, CDR2 YYREEE, per germline (reference sequence). The CDR3 runs to 15 residues. V trimming: 1 base; J trimming: 8 bases; junction bases outside the gene matches: 6.

The V call is TRBV19, the J call TRBJ1-5, with TRBD1 matching 7 bases. The CDR3 totals 15 residues. The germline gives CDR1 LNHDA, CDR2 SQIVND (reference sequence). J was trimmed by 0 bases and V by 5 bases; bases with no gene match: 4. CDR3 region: CASSWGQNSNQPQHF. Here the CDR3 DNA reads TGTGCCAGTAGTTGGGGACAGAATAGCAATCAGCCCCAGCATTTT.

This chain joins TRBV15 and TRBJ1-1; possibly TRBD1 for D (5 bases). The germline V gene encodes CDR1 LNHNV and CDR2 YYDKDF (reference sequence). V was pared by 3 bases and J by 2 bases, with 13 bases between. The CDR3 is made up of 15 amino acids. CDR3 residues: CATSSPEQANTEAFF. CDR3 coding DNA: TGTGCCACCAGCAGTCCCGAACAGGCCAACACTGAAGCTTTCTTT. Variable domain in full (rest from reference TRBV15 and TRBJ1-1): DAMVIQNPRYQVTQFGKPVTLSCSQTLNHNVMYWYQQKSSQAPKLLFHYYDKDFNNEADTPDNFQSRRPNTSFCFLDIRSPGLGDTAMYLCATSSPEQANTEAFFGQGTRLTVV.

The CDR3 sequence is CASSQDWEGMAGNTIYF. The CDR3 region has the DNA TGCGCCAGCAGCCAAGATTGGGAGGGGATGGCTGGAAACACCATATATTTT. The rearrangement joins TRBV4-1 to TRBJ1-3; D perhaps matches TRBD1 (5 bases). V lost 0 bases, J lost 2 bases, and 14 bases lay in between. Germline assignment: CDR1 MGHRA and CDR2 YSYEKL. This CDR3 is built from 17 residues.

This clone was seen more than once but under ten times. The rearrangement uses TRBV6-5 and TRBJ1-1; 7 bases match TRBD1. V gave up 0 bases and J gave up 6 bases; unmatched junction bases: 4. Germline loops: CDR1 MNHEY, CDR2 SVGAGI. The CDR3 has 14 residues. The CDR3 sequence is CASSYSTGVSEAFF. In nucleotides, the CDR3 is TGTGCCAGCAGTTACTCCACAGGGGTCTCTGAAGCTTTCTTT.

This clone was counted once. The chain combines TRBV4-1 with TRBJ2-3; TRBD1 matches at 10 bases. The germline CDR1 and CDR2 sequences are MGHRA and YSYEKL. V lost 4 bases to trimming and J lost 4 bases; unmatched junction nucleotides: 23. The CDR3 has 21 residues. The DNA of the CDR3 is TGCGCCAGCAGCCTAATACTACCGGGACAGGGGATGGCGGGAGGAGCAGATACGCAGTATTTT. The encoded protein is CASSLILPGQGMAGGADTQYF.

V is TRBV6-5 and J is TRBJ2-7; 7 nucleotides match TRBD1. J gave up 0 bases and V 8 bases, and 10 bases lay outside the gene matches. CDR3 length: 15 amino acids. From germline, CDR1 is MNHEY and CDR2 SVGAGI. CDR3 nucleotide sequence: TGTGCCAGCGCCCTCCCGACAGGGAGCTCCTACGAGCAGTACTTC. The encoded protein is CASALPTGSSYEQYF.

V gene TRBV9 combines with J gene TRBJ2-3; TRBD1 is a possible D gene (6 bases). The CDR3 has 14 residues. V lost 0 bases, J lost 2 bases, and 7 bases lay in between. Germline V gene sequence: CDR1 SGDLS, CDR2 YYNGEE. CDR3 region: CASSVDRATDTQYF. CDR3 DNA: TGTGCCAGCAGCGTAGACAGGGCCACAGATACGCAGTATTTT. Combining the CDR3 with reference TRBV9 and TRBJ2-3 gives the whole variable domain DSGVTQTPKHLITATGQRVTLRCSPRSGDLSVYWYQQSLDQGLQFLIQYYNGEERAKGNILERFSAQQFPDLHSELNLSSLELGDSALYFCASSVDRATDTQYFGPGTRLTVL.

The chain combines TRBV9 with TRBJ2-3; TRBD1 is a possible D gene (6 bases). The V and J ends lost 2 bases and 1 base respectively, with 11 bases between them. CDR1 and CDR2 from the germline V gene are SGDLS and YYNGEE. The CDR3 length is 15 residues. For the CDR3, the DNA is TGTGCCAGCAGCGTCTCTGGGGGCCGCACAGATACGCAGTATTTT. Encoded protein: CASSVSGGRTDTQYF.

The rearrangement joins TRBV19 to TRBJ2-1; 10 bases fit TRBD2. Germline trimming cut 9 bases from V and 10 bases from J; bases unmatched to any gene: 21. From germline, CDR1 is LNHDA and CDR2 SQIVND (reference sequence). This CDR3 has 17 residues. CDR3 in DNA: TGTGCCAGCCCATCTGTGGGGGTAGCGGGAGGCCCCGGGGAGCAGTTCTTC. Protein product: CASPSVGVAGGPGEQFF.

This rearrangement joins TRBV30 to TRBJ2-7, with TRBD1 matching 8 bases. J gave up 5 bases and V 2 bases, and 8 bases lay outside the gene matches. The CDR3 has 14 amino acids. Germline CDR1 and CDR2: GTSNPN and SVGIG (reference sequence). CDR3 nucleotides: TGTGCCTGGAGTCAACCCGGACAGGGCGACGAGCAGTACTTC. Its protein product is CAWSQPGQGDEQYF. The whole variable domain, filled in from reference TRBV30 and TRBJ2-7, reads SQTIHQWPATLVQPVGSPLSLECTVEGTSNPNLYWYRQAAGRGLQLLFYSVGIGQISSEVPQNLSASRPQDRQFILSSKKLLLSDSGFYLCAWSQPGQGDEQYFGPGTRLTVT.